One and the same sample provided the 12 T cell receptor beta chains below, sequenced in a study of T-cell memory formation after mild COVID-19. TCRdb reanalysed the 5' RACE reads using MiXCR and keeps one entry per CDR3 protein. The repertoire holds 110,000 or so distinct CDR3 sequences, with 22% as singletons. Material: PBMCs or a T cell subset sorted from them (not recorded which). These receptors were taken from a man younger than 30 who had mild COVID-19 (a few samples of this study predate the infection). Cell type and time point are not known.

The V gene is TRBV20-1, the J gene TRBJ2-7, with D possibly being TRBD1 or TRBD2 (5 bases each). The CDR3 sequence is 14 residues long. The V gene's germline CDR1 is DFQATT and CDR2 SNEGSKA (reference sequence). V lost 4 bases and J lost 3, with 16 bases in between. The CDR3 sequence is CSANSGTHRYEQYV. The CDR3 DNA reads as TGCAGTGCTAACTCCGGGACGCACCGCTACGAGCAGTACGTC.

The chain is built from TRBV2 and TRBJ1-1; D is ambiguous. CDR3 length equals 9 residues. The germline V and J ends were trimmed by 10 bases and 11 bases, with 11 bases remaining between them. Germline-derived CDR1 and CDR2 are SNHLY and FYNNEI. CDR3 region: CATPSEAFF. The CDR3 coding sequence is TGTGCCACCCCCTCGGAGGCTTTCTTT.

This clonotype has just a few counts. The chain couples TRBV12-3 or TRBV12-4 to TRBJ2-5; perhaps TRBD1 as D (5 bases). This CDR3 spans 16 amino acids. V lost 6 bases, J lost 9 bases, and 26 bases lay in between. The CDR3 spells CASSPRPQGGLVAQYF. The CDR3 bases are TGTGCCAGCAGCCCTCGCCCCCAGGGTGGTCTGGTAGCCCAGTACTTC.

The chain recombines TRBV28 with TRBJ2-2, with 9 bases fitting TRBD1. The length of the CDR3 is 15 residues. Germline loops: CDR1 MDHEN, CDR2 SYDVKM. V trimming: 7 bases; J trimming: 5 bases; junction bases outside the gene matches: 8. CDR3 loop: CASNFDRGGTGELFF. CDR3 coding DNA: TGTGCCAGCAATTTCGACAGGGGGGGGACCGGGGAGCTGTTTTTT.

The chain uses TRBV9 and TRBJ2-5, with 9 bases identical to TRBD1. CDR1 and CDR2 (germline): SGDLS, YYNGEE. Trimming at V came to 0 bases and at J to 5 bases, leaving 5 bases not matched to a gene. This CDR3 contains 15 residues. CDR3 DNA sequence: TGTGCCAGCAGCGTAGGGGGACAGGGAATCGAGACCCAGTACTTC. This translates into CASSVGGQGIETQYF.

The rearrangement uses TRBV3-1 and TRBJ1-2; D possibly corresponds to TRBD1 (5 bases). The CDR3 is 14 amino acids. The germline V gene encodes CDR1 LGHDT and CDR2 YNNKEL (reference sequence). V gave up 6 bases and J gave up 4 bases, with 15 bases separating them. CDR3 amino acids: CASRPWGEGYGYTF. As DNA, the CDR3 is TGTGCCAGCAGGCCCTGGGGGGAAGGCTATGGCTACACCTTC.

Of note for this clonotype: Given a much more abundant clone one base away, this may be a read error. V is TRBV6-5 and J is TRBJ2-3; 9 bases match TRBD2. This CDR3 has 17 amino acids. Germline assignment: CDR1 MNHEY and CDR2 SVGAGI. The CDR3 DNA sequence: TGTGCCAGCAGTCGTCCCCTGGGAGCGGGGGGCACATATACGCAGTATTTT. Protein product: CASSRPLGAGGTYTQYF.

The CDR3 loop is CASGRGGRSYPQHF. The DNA for the CDR3 is TGTGCCAGCGGAAGAGGGGGCCGGTCGTACCCCCAGCATTTT. This rearrangement joins TRBV27 to TRBJ1-5, with 7 nucleotides matching TRBD1. Germline CDR1 is MNHEY and CDR2 is SMNVEV (reference sequence). CDR3 length: 14 amino acids. Trimming at V came to 8 bases and at J to 10 bases, leaving 14 bases not matched to a gene.

This clonotype has just a few counts. The CDR3 spells CASSHPTGYGYTF. Written as DNA, the CDR3 is TGTGCCAGCAGTCATCCGACAGGCTATGGCTACACCTTC. V and J are TRBV27 and TRBJ1-2, with D possibly being TRBD1 (6 bases). The CDR3 is made up of 13 amino acids. Germline CDR1 and CDR2: MNHEY and SMNVEV (reference sequence). The V gene lost 5 bases and the J gene lost 4 bases, with 11 bases spanning the gap.

The gene calls are TRBV5-1 and TRBJ2-6; D call uncertain. There are 19 residues in the CDR3. Trimming removed 0 bases from V and 0 bases from J, with 16 bases in between. The germline CDR1 and CDR2 sequences are SGHRS and YFSETQ. DNA for the CDR3: TGCGCCAGCAGCTTGGAGAGGCTAGGGCTCCACTCTGGGGCCAACGTCCTGACTTTC. It encodes CASSLERLGLHSGANVLTF.

The chain carries TRBV10-3 and TRBJ2-7; D is possibly TRBD2 (6 bases). V lost 0 bases and J 5 bases, leaving 11 bases between the germline ends. Germline V CDR1 and CDR2: ENHRY, SYGVKD. CDR3 length: 14 amino acids. The CDR3 loop is CAISESGGSHEQYF. DNA of the CDR3: TGTGCCATCAGTGAGTCAGGAGGGTCCCACGAGCAGTACTTC.

This clonotype was seen a few times. V usage is TRBV7-9 and J usage is TRBJ2-7; D is unclear. The germline gives CDR1 SEHNR, CDR2 FQNEAQ (reference sequence). Trimming left V 4 bases short and J 2 bases short, with 6 bases between. This CDR3 spans 12 amino acids. CDR3 nucleotides: TGTGCCAGCAGCTCAGACACCTACGAGCAGTACTTC. This codes for CASSSDTYEQYF.